The 7 T cell receptor beta chains below come from one sample, sequenced in a study of identifying expanded T cells in peripheral blood. Sequenced by immunoSEQ multiplex PCR; TCRdb stores in-frame clones only, minus some. The repertoire holds about 97,000 clones, about nine tenths seen once, with 13% to 15% in the top ten. The specimen was blood. The receptors derive from a person aged 18-70 years in good health.

This clone has just a few counts. The V and J genes are TRBV2 and TRBJ1-2; 8 bases are shared with TRBD1. CDR1 SNHLY and CDR2 FYNNEI come from the germline V gene. Unmatched junction bases numbered 7, after V lost 0 bases and J lost 7 bases. The CDR3 is made up of 15 amino acids. CDR3 sequence reads: CASSEAYGQGGGYTF. Here the CDR3 DNA reads TGTGCCAGCAGTGAAGCCTATGGACAGGGTGGTGGCTACACCTTC.

In DNA, the CDR3 is TGTGCCAGCAGTGAATTGGGAAACACCATATATTTT. It codes for CASSELGNTIYF. This chain uses TRBV6-1 with TRBJ1-3; no firm D call. Trimming stripped 2 bases from V and 4 bases from J, with 3 bases between. The CDR3 is 12 residues long. CDR1 is MNHNS, CDR2 SASEGT, per germline.

V and J are TRBV18 and TRBJ1-5, with D possibly TRBD1 on 6 matching bases. The CDR3 covers 15 residues. Germline CDR1 and CDR2: KGHSH and LQKENI. Deletions cut 2 bases from V and 3 bases from J, with 11 bases between. The CDR3 sequence: CASSPLTGSNQPQHF. The CDR3 region has the DNA TGTGCCAGCTCACCATTGACAGGTTCCAATCAGCCCCAGCATTTT.

The chain uses TRBV5-4 and TRBJ1-1; D is undetermined. Deletions cut 5 bases from V and 1 base from J, with 12 bases between. The CDR3 consists of 14 residues. CDR1 SGHNT and CDR2 YYREEE come from the germline V gene (reference sequence). This chain's CDR3 is CASRPYSENTEAFF. In DNA form, the CDR3 reads TGTGCCAGCAGACCATATTCGGAGAACACTGAAGCTTTCTTT. The full variable domain, with the rest looked up from reference TRBV5-4 and TRBJ1-1, is ETGVTQSPTHLIKTRGQQVTLRCSSQSGHNTVSWYQQALGQGPQFIFQYYREEENGRGNFPPRFSGLQFPNYSSELNVNALELDDSALYLCASRPYSENTEAFFGQGTRLTVV.

The rearrangement joins TRBV7-9 to TRBJ2-1, with D possibly TRBD1 on 6 matching bases. From germline, CDR1 is SEHNR and CDR2 FQNEAQ (reference sequence). The CDR3 totals 13 residues. The ends were cut back, 3 bases at V and 9 bases at J, with 12 bases in the middle. In DNA form, the CDR3 reads TGTGCCAGCAGCTTCCTACAGGGCACTGAGCAGTTCTTC. Its protein is CASSFLQGTEQFF.

The chain employs TRBV2 and TRBJ2-2; perhaps D is TRBD1 or TRBD2 (5 bases each). The length of the CDR3 is 13 residues. V lost 5 bases, J lost 7 bases, and 11 bases lay in between. Germline V gene data show CDR1 as SNHLY and CDR2 as FYNNEI. The CDR3 loop reads CASSRGPDGELFF. CDR3 sequence (DNA): TGTGCCAGCAGTCGGGGCCCGGACGGGGAGCTGTTTTTT.

This clone was recorded once. V gene TRBV6-6 combines with J gene TRBJ2-5; D is possibly TRBD1 (6 bases). Germline-derived CDR1 and CDR2 are MNHNY and SVGAGI (reference sequence). The CDR3 has 15 amino acids. Trimming shortened V by 0 bases and J by 5 bases, and 13 bases separated the two germline ends. CDR3 coding DNA: TGTGCCAGCAGTTACTCCGCCGCCCAGGGGGAGACCCAGTACTTC. Protein product: CASSYSAAQGETQYF.